Presented here are 14 T cell receptor beta chains from one specimen sequenced in a study of blood T cell repertoires in COVID-19. The method was immunoSEQ multiplex PCR; TCRdb's version includes in-frame clones alone and lacks a portion of them. The sample shows about 330,000 clones, around 87% of them seen only once. Sequenced material: PBMCs or T cells enriched from blood (not recorded which). Receptors originate from a young woman who had recovered from COVID-19.

The chain links TRBV9 to TRBJ1-4; D possibly corresponds to TRBD1 (5 bases). CDR3 length: 13 amino acids. V gave up 4 bases and J gave up 13 bases, with 17 bases separating them. Germline V gene data show CDR1 as SGDLS and CDR2 as YYNGEE. The CDR3 DNA reads TGTGCCAGCAGCCCCTTGGGCAGGGCCCGACTGTTTTTT. It specifies CASSPLGRARLFF.

The table lists this clone with a count of one. The chain links TRBV18 to TRBJ1-1, with D perhaps TRBD1 (5 bases). The germline CDR1 and CDR2 sequences are KGHSH and LQKENI. Deletions cut 8 bases from V and 1 base from J, with 14 bases between. This CDR3 is built from 14 residues. CDR3 sequence: CASTLGGTNTEAFF. In DNA, the CDR3 is TGTGCCAGCACCCTGGGGGGGACGAACACTGAAGCTTTCTTT.

The V call is TRBV10-3, the J call TRBJ1-5; D unclear. The CDR3 has 15 amino acids. CDR1 is ENHRY and CDR2 is SYGVKD in the germline V gene. Trimming removed 2 bases at V and 5 bases at J, with 13 bases between. CDR3 in amino acids: CAISEGGRADQPQHF. The CDR3 coding sequence is TGTGCCATCAGTGAGGGAGGGAGGGCGGATCAGCCCCAGCATTTT.

V usage is TRBV28 and J usage is TRBJ2-5, with D possibly being TRBD2 (6 bases). The ends were cut back, 5 bases at V and 7 bases at J, with 14 bases in the middle. The CDR3 is 13 amino acids. CDR1 and CDR2 from the germline V gene are MDHEN and SYDVKM. The CDR3 sequence is CASSAPSAGTQYF. In DNA form, the CDR3 reads TGTGCCAGCAGTGCCCCTAGCGCCGGGACCCAGTACTTC.

The V and J genes are TRBV5-1 and TRBJ1-2; possible D gene TRBD1, 5 bases. V was shortened by 4 bases and J by 5 bases, with 15 bases between the two germline ends. CDR1 SGHRS and CDR2 YFSETQ come from the germline V gene. This CDR3 contains 14 residues. The CDR3 bases are TGCGCCAGCAGCGCAACGCAGGGTAGATATGGCTACACCTTC. It encodes CASSATQGRYGYTF.

The rearrangement links TRBV10-3 to TRBJ1-1, with 8 bases fitting TRBD1. V shed 2 bases and J 3 bases; nucleotides not matched to a gene: 5. CDR1 and CDR2 (germline): ENHRY, SYGVKD. The CDR3 spans 15 residues. In nucleotides, the CDR3 is TGTGCCATCAGTGAGCCACAGGGGGAGGACACTGAAGCTTTCTTT. Amino acids: CAISEPQGEDTEAFF.

This chain links TRBV11-2 with TRBJ1-5, with D uncertain. The germline CDR1 and CDR2 sequences are SGHAT and FQNNGV. Trimming shortened V by 0 bases and J by 3 bases, and 9 bases separated the two germline ends. The CDR3 spans 15 residues. CDR3 region: CASSLDPGFNQPQHF. In nucleotides, the CDR3 is TGTGCCAGCAGCTTAGATCCGGGTTTCAATCAGCCCCAGCATTTT.

Written as DNA, the CDR3 is TGTGCCAGTTCCCAGGGGAGGAACACTGAAGCTTTCTTT. It encodes CASSQGRNTEAFF. The chain couples TRBV19 to TRBJ1-1; tentatively, D is TRBD1 (6 bases). Germline CDR1 reads LNHDA; CDR2 reads SQIVND (reference sequence). This CDR3 has 13 residues. The V end was cut by 8 bases, the J end by 1 base, with 11 bases between.

This chain connects TRBV5-4 to TRBJ1-4; D unclear. The germline V gene has CDR1 SGHNT and CDR2 YYREEE (reference sequence). The CDR3 length is 15 residues. Trimming stripped 4 bases from V and 3 bases from J, with 13 bases between. The chain's CDR3 is CASSVDGSANEKLFF. The CDR3 coding sequence is TGTGCCAGCAGCGTGGACGGGTCGGCTAATGAAAAACTGTTTTTT. Looking up the rest from reference TRBV5-4 and TRBJ1-4 gives the full variable domain: ETGVTQSPTHLIKTRGQQVTLRCSSQSGHNTVSWYQQALGQGPQFIFQYYREEENGRGNFPPRFSGLQFPNYSSELNVNALELDDSALYLCASSVDGSANEKLFFGSGTQLSVL.

CDR3: CASSIDRRQLYGYTF. The CDR3 bases are TGTGCCAGTAGTATAGATCGGAGACAGCTCTATGGCTACACCTTC. The V call is TRBV19, the J call TRBJ1-2, with a weak D call TRBD1 (5 bases). Germline V CDR1 and CDR2: LNHDA, SQIVND (reference sequence). There are 15 residues in the CDR3. Trimming took 0 bases from V and 4 from J, leaving 12 bases between them.

This chain connects TRBV29-1 to TRBJ1-1; no firm D call. The germline V gene encodes CDR1 SQVTM and CDR2 ANQGSEA. This CDR3 comprises 10 residues. Trimming removed 6 bases at V and 8 bases at J, with 10 bases between. The CDR3 sequence is CSVAPGEAFF. Here the CDR3 DNA reads TGCAGCGTGGCCCCGGGGGAAGCTTTCTTT.

The gene calls are TRBV7-2 and TRBJ2-5; D call uncertain. This CDR3 spans 15 amino acids. Germline V gene data show CDR1 as SGHTA and CDR2 as FQGNSA. Trimming pared 4 bases from V and 3 bases from J, leaving 15 bases between. The CDR3 nucleotides are TGTGCCAGCAGCTGGAAGGTGACATCCAAAGAGACCCAGTACTTC. Translating it yields CASSWKVTSKETQYF. The full variable domain, its missing parts supplied by reference TRBV7-2 and TRBJ2-5, is GAGVSQSPSNKVTEKGKDVELRCDPISGHTALYWYRQSLGQGLEFLIYFQGNSAPDKSGLPSDRFSAERTGGSVSTLTIQRTQQEDSAVYLCASSWKVTSKETQYFGPGTRLLVL.

This clone was detected only a few times. The chain links TRBV19 to TRBJ2-7, with 7 bases aligning to TRBD2. The CDR3 contains 15 residues. Losses at the gene ends were 3 bases for V and 3 bases for J; bases not matched to a gene: 8. Germline V gene data show CDR1 as LNHDA and CDR2 as SQIVND (reference sequence). In DNA form, the CDR3 reads TGTGCCAGTAGTATGGGGGACTACTTCCTCTACGAGCAGTACTTC. Translated: CASSMGDYFLYEQYF.

The gene calls are TRBV7-3 and TRBJ1-1; no clear D. CDR1 is SGHTA, CDR2 FQGTGA, per germline. V was trimmed by 3 bases and J by 4 bases, leaving 9 bases between them. The CDR3 spans 13 residues. This chain's CDR3 is CASSLQPGTEAFF. CDR3 bases: TGTGCCAGCAGCTTGCAACCGGGCACTGAAGCTTTCTTT.